The next 22 T cell receptor beta chains were all read from a single sample in a study of T cells in Graves' hyperthyroidism and ophthalmopathy. Amplified TCR beta CDR3 regions derived from RNA transcripts. Researchers ran a first-round RT-PCR on the TCR CDR3 using the HTBI primer set. Via MiXCR, TCRdb re-called the multiplex PCR reads, giving one row per CDR3 protein. This table holds 350,000 to 500,000 distinct CDR3 sequences, approximately 15% found once. Sequenced: blood. The source of these receptors is a young woman with Graves' hyperthyroidism.

This clonotype was seen many times. The rearrangement uses TRBV14 and TRBJ2-1, with TRBD2 matching 7 bases. CDR3 length: 18 amino acids. CDR1 is SGHDN and CDR2 is FVKESK in the germline V gene. V was pared by 4 bases and J by 4 bases, with 16 bases of the junction left unmatched. The CDR3 loop is CASSPDLSGPLPYNEQFF. In DNA form, the CDR3 reads TGTGCCAGCAGCCCCGACCTTAGCGGGCCACTACCTTACAATGAGCAGTTCTTC.

Ten or more counts support this clonotype. CDR3 in amino acids: CAWSVDGVRNYGYTF. CDR3 bases: TGTGCCTGGAGTGTGGACGGGGTGAGGAACTATGGCTACACCTTC. The chain carries TRBV30 and TRBJ1-2; D unclear. V was shortened by 0 bases and J by 2 bases, with 13 bases between the two germline ends. The CDR3 length is 15 residues. CDR1 GTSNPN and CDR2 SVGIG come from the germline V gene (reference sequence).

This clonotype showed up many times. The V gene is TRBV10-3, the J gene TRBJ2-3; D unclear. Trimming stripped 0 bases from V and 5 bases from J, with 6 bases between. Germline CDR1 ENHRY, CDR2 SYGVKD. CDR3 size: 13 residues. The CDR3 protein is CAISESVGDTQYF. DNA of the CDR3: TGTGCCATCAGTGAGTCAGTGGGAGATACGCAGTATTTT.

This clonotype was observed at least ten times. The chain recombines TRBV9 with TRBJ1-5; TRBD1 aligns across 8 bases. Trimming cost V 4 bases and J 0 bases; bases outside gene matches: 3. The germline gives CDR1 SGDLS, CDR2 YYNGEE. The CDR3 runs 15 residues. As DNA, the CDR3 is TGTGCCAGCAGCCCCGGACAGGGTAGCAATCAGCCCCAGCATTTT. Its translation is CASSPGQGSNQPQHF. Supplemented by reference TRBV9 and TRBJ1-5, the full variable domain reads DSGVTQTPKHLITATGQRVTLRCSPRSGDLSVYWYQQSLDQGLQFLIQYYNGEERAKGNILERFSAQQFPDLHSELNLSSLELGDSALYFCASSPGQGSNQPQHFGDGTRLSIL.

V is TRBV30 and J is TRBJ1-6; D might be TRBD1 (6 bases). V lost 2 bases and J lost 0, with 14 bases in between. Germline CDR1 and CDR2: GTSNPN and SVGIG (reference sequence). The CDR3 loop spans 17 amino acids. CDR3 amino acids: CAWSTRTVSSYNSPLHF. The CDR3 nucleotides read TGTGCCTGGAGTACCCGGACAGTCAGCTCCTATAATTCACCCCTCCACTTT. The full variable domain, with the rest looked up from reference TRBV30 and TRBJ1-6, is SQTIHQWPATLVQPVGSPLSLECTVEGTSNPNLYWYRQAAGRGLQLLFYSVGIGQISSEVPQNLSASRPQDRQFILSSKKLLLSDSGFYLCAWSTRTVSSYNSPLHFGNGTRLTVT.

This clonotype appeared many times. V usage is TRBV27 and J usage is TRBJ1-5; 9 nucleotides line up with TRBD1. This CDR3 has 15 residues. Germline lookup yields CDR1 MNHEY and CDR2 SMNVEV (reference sequence). The junction had 7 bases not matched to a gene; V was cut back by 5 bases and J by 5 bases. For the CDR3, the DNA is TGTGCCAGCAGTCCTGGGACAGGGCGGTATCAGCCCCAGCATTTT. It specifies CASSPGTGRYQPQHF.

The rearrangement joins TRBV11-2 to TRBJ2-7; D possibly corresponds to TRBD1 (5 bases). The CDR3 totals 14 residues. In germline, CDR1 is SGHAT, CDR2 FQNNGV. With 5 bases removed from V and 2 bases from J, the gap between germline ends came to 13 bases. CDR3 in DNA: TGTGCCAGCAGCCCCTGGGGCGGTCCCTACGAGCAGTACTTC. Translated: CASSPWGGPYEQYF.

This chain connects TRBV20-1 to TRBJ2-1, with 8 bases that match TRBD2. This CDR3 is built from 17 residues. With V trimmed by 3 bases and J by 0 bases, 10 bases remained unmatched. Germline V gene lookup returns CDR1 DFQATT and CDR2 SNEGSKA (reference sequence). CDR3 bases: TGCAGTGCTAGCGGGGTGGCGGGAGGTTTCTCCTACAATGAGCAGTTCTTC. Its translation is CSASGVAGGFSYNEQFF.

To note about this clonotype: One base away lies a much larger clone, so this may be a sequencing read error. This chain uses TRBV28 with TRBJ2-1; D is perhaps TRBD1 or TRBD2 (5 bases each). Germline V gene data show CDR1 as MDHEN and CDR2 as SYDVKM. This CDR3 is 14 amino acids long. Trimming took 3 bases from V and 9 from J, leaving 15 bases between them. CDR3 sequence (DNA): TGTGCCAGCAGTTTCGGGGTTGGGGGAGCTGAGCAGTTCTTC. It yields the protein CASSFGVGGAEQFF.

In nucleotides, the CDR3 is TGTGCCAGCAGCTTATTACTAGCGGGAGAGGACGAGCAGTACTTC. Its translation is CASSLLLAGEDEQYF. This rearrangement joins TRBV7-2 to TRBJ2-7, with 11 bases matching TRBD2. Germline V gives CDR1 SGHTA, CDR2 FQGNSA. J was trimmed by 5 bases and V by 2 bases; bases with no gene match: 5. This CDR3 region has 15 residues.

This clonotype came up many times. V gene TRBV14 combines with J gene TRBJ2-5; TRBD1 agrees at 7 bases. The CDR3 is made up of 15 amino acids. V was clipped by 4 bases and J by 5 bases; unmatched bases: 10. Germline V gene sequence: CDR1 SGHDN, CDR2 FVKESK. DNA of the CDR3: TGTGCCAGCAGCCCGAACAGGGGCCGGAGGGAGACCCAGTACTTC. Amino acid sequence: CASSPNRGRRETQYF.

In its sample, this clonotype was seen many times. The V call is TRBV12-3 or TRBV12-4, the J call TRBJ2-1, with D uncertain. Trimming took 6 bases from V and 4 from J, leaving 10 bases between them. This CDR3 region has 13 residues. The CDR3 loop is CASRPGVYNEQFF. The CDR3 DNA sequence: TGTGCCAGCAGACCAGGAGTTTACAATGAGCAGTTCTTC.

This clonotype was observed a few times. The chain recombines TRBV24-1 with TRBJ2-2; 12 bases map to TRBD2. The germline gives CDR1 KGHDR, CDR2 SFDVKD. J was trimmed by 4 bases and V by 7 bases; bases with no gene match: 0. This CDR3 is built from 14 residues. The CDR3 region is CATRGLAGTGELFF. In DNA form, the CDR3 reads TGTGCCACCAGGGGACTAGCGGGCACCGGGGAGCTGTTTTTT.

J is TRBJ1-5 and V is TRBV9, with a tentative D call TRBD1 (6 bases). The length of the CDR3 is 15 residues. V lost 4 bases and J 1 base, leaving 12 bases between the germline ends. Germline V gene data show CDR1 as SGDLS and CDR2 as YYNGEE. The DNA of the CDR3 is TGTGCCAGCAGCTTAACAGGGAACAGCAATCAGCCCCAGCATTTT. Amino acids: CASSLTGNSNQPQHF.

The chain combines TRBV20-1 with TRBJ2-1, with D hard to call. Germline lookup yields CDR1 DFQATT and CDR2 SNEGSKA (reference sequence). The CDR3 is made up of 15 amino acids. The V and J ends lost 6 bases and 0 bases respectively, with 15 bases between them. In DNA form, the CDR3 reads TGCAGTGCCCGGACCCTTAGTAGCTCCTACAATGAGCAGTTCTTC. Its translation: CSARTLSSSYNEQFF.

This clonotype was detected ten times or more. J is TRBJ1-4 and V is TRBV6-2 or TRBV6-3; tentative D call: TRBD1 (5 bases). V lost 6 bases and J lost 0, with 17 bases in between. CDR1 is MNHEY, CDR2 SVGEGT, per germline. This CDR3 is built from 17 residues. Written as DNA, the CDR3 is TGTGCCAGCAGGTCCCCGGAGATGGGGGCAACTAATGAAAAACTGTTTTTT. Amino acid sequence: CASRSPEMGATNEKLFF.

At least ten counts were recorded for this clonotype. The chain has TRBV12-3 or TRBV12-4 and TRBJ1-1, with D uncertain. With 2 bases removed from V and 6 bases from J, the gap between germline ends came to 10 bases. This CDR3 is built from 13 residues. The CDR3 bases are TGTGCCAGCAGTTTATCCCTCCGGGCTGAAGCTTTCTTT. Translated: CASSLSLRAEAFF.

This clonotype was observed many times. CDR3 sequence reads: CASSQGAQTQYF. The DNA of the CDR3 is TGTGCCAGCAGCCAAGGGGCGCAGACCCAGTACTTC. J is TRBJ2-5 and V is TRBV3-1; D is unclear. CDR3 length: 12 residues. Per germline, CDR1 LGHDT and CDR2 YNNKEL (reference sequence). V lost 1 base, J lost 6 bases, and 6 bases lay in between.

This clonotype has more than one count but fewer than ten. The chain combines TRBV20-1 with TRBJ2-7; TRBD2 aligns across 7 bases. The V and J ends lost 3 bases and 4 bases, in that order; junction bases with no gene match: 12. In germline, CDR1 is DFQATT, CDR2 SNEGSKA (reference sequence). The CDR3 length is 15 residues. The CDR3: CSARTLAGVFYEQYF. CDR3 nucleotides: TGCAGTGCTAGGACCTTGGCGGGAGTGTTTTACGAGCAGTACTTC.

As concerns this clonotype: The CDR3 end shows no conserved phenylalanine or tryptophan, and so a read error is likely. The chain is built from TRBV27 and TRBJ2-7, with D maybe TRBD2 (6 bases). The J call may be in error: the DNA end matches TRBJ2-1 better. Germline CDR1 and CDR2: MNHEY and SMNVEV (reference sequence). The CDR3 covers 16 residues. The CDR3 sequence is CASSRKVGTGDYEQFL. The CDR3 region has the DNA TGTGCCAGCAGCCGAAAGGTTGGGACGGGGGATTACGAGCAGTTCCTC.

With regard to this clonotype: This may stem from a read error, because a much larger clone lies one nucleotide away. This chain uses TRBV29-1 with TRBJ2-3; no definite D call. The germline V gene has CDR1 SQVTM and CDR2 ANQGSEA. The length of the CDR3 is 14 residues. As DNA, the CDR3 is TGCAGCGTTGTCGAGGCCCGCGGCACAGAGACGCAGTATTTT. This gives the protein CSVVEARGTETQYF.

V and J are TRBV12-3 or TRBV12-4 and TRBJ2-2, with D perhaps matching TRBD1 (5 bases). Trimming stripped 7 bases from V and 2 bases from J, with 17 bases between. The CDR3 covers 16 residues. The CDR3 bases are TGTGCCAGCACCCTACTCCGACAGAAAAACACCGGGGAGCTGTTTTTT. This translates into CASTLLRQKNTGELFF.